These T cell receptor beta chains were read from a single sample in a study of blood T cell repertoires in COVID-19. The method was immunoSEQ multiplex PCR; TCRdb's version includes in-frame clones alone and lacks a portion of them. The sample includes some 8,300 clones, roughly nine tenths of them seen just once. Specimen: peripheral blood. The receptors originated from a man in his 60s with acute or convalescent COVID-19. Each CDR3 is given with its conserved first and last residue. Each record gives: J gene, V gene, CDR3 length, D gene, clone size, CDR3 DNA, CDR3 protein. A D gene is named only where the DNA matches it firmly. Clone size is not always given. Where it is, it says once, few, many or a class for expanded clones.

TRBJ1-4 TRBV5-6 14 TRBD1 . TGTGCCAGCAGCGAAGGACAGGAGCTTGGAAAACTGTTTTTT CASSEGQELGKLFF
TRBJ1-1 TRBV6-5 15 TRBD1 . TGTGCCAGCAGTCACCCGGGACAGAGGAACACTGAAGCTTTCTTT CASSHPGQRNTEAFF
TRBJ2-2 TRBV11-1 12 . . TGTGCCAGCATCGGTGGCACCGGGGAGCTGTTTTTT CASIGGTGELFF
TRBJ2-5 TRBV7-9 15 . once TGTGCCAGCAGCTTAGTATTAACAGGGCGGGAGACCCAGTACTTC CASSLVLTGRETQYF
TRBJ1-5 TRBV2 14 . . TGTGCCAGCAGTGAGGGGCTAAGCAATCAGCCCCAGCATTTT CASSEGLSNQPQHF
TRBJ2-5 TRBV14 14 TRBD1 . TGTGCCAGCAGCCAAGGGACAGGGTACGGAACCCAGTACTTC CASSQGTGYGTQYF
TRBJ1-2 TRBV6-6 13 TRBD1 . TGTGCCAGCGAGGACAGGGGGTTAGTTGGCTACACCTTC CASEDRGLVGYTF
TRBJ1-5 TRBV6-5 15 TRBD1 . TGTGCCAGCAGCGAGGACAGGGGGCAAGCTCAGCCCCAGCATTTT CASSEDRGQAQPQHF
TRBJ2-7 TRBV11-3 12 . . TGTGCCAGCAGCTCGGACAGCTACGAGCAGTACTTC CASSSDSYEQYF
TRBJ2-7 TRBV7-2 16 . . TGTGCCAGCAGCTTAGTGGGCAGGGATTATAGGAACGAGCAGTACTTC CASSLVGRDYRNEQYF
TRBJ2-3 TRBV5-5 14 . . TGTGCCAGCAGCTCCAGACTAGAGACAGATACGCAGTATTTT CASSSRLETDTQYF
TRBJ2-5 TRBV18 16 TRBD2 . TGTGCCAGCTCACCAAAGGAGATAGCGGGGAGAGAGACCCAGTACTTC CASSPKEIAGRETQYF
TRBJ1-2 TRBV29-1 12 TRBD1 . TGCAGCGTTGTGGGACAGGGACTAGGCTACACCTTC CSVVGQGLGYTF
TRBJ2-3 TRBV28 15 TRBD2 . TGTGCCAGCAGGTGGACTAGCGGGGTCCCAGATACGCAGTATTTT CASRWTSGVPDTQYF
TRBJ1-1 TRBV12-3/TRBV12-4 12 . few TGTGCCAGCAGCTCCGATAGTACTGAAGCTTTCTTT CASSSDSTEAFF
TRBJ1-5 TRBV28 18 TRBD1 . TGTGCCAGCAGTTCCTCCTTTCCGTGGACAGGGGGCGATCAGCCCCAGCATTTT CASSSSFPWTGGDQPQHF
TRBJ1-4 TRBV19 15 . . TGTGCCAGTAGCACAAAGGGGGCAACTAATGAAAAACTGTTTTTT CASSTKGATNEKLFF
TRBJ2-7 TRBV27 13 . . TGTGCCAGCAGTTTAGCAGGTACCTACGAGCAGTACTTC CASSLAGTYEQYF
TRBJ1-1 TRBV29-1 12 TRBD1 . TGCAGCGTTTATGACAGGGGGTCTGGAGCTTTCTTT CSVYDRGSGAFF
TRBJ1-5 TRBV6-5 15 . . TGTGCCAGCAGCGACGACCGCGGGAGGGATCAGCCCCAGCATTTT CASSDDRGRDQPQHF
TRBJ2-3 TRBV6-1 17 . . TGTGCCAGCAGTGAATATCAGGGGGGCAGATACCCTTATACGCAGTATTTT CASSEYQGGRYPYTQYF
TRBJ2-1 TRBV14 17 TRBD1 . TGTGCCAGCAGCCAAGATCGGGGGACAGGGTCCCCGGATGAGCAGTTCTTC CASSQDRGTGSPDEQFF
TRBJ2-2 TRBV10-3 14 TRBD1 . TGTGCCATCACCGGTCAGGGGGCAAACGGGGAGCTGTTTTTT CAITGQGANGELFF
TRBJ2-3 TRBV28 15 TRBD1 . TGTGCCAGCAGTTTAAGGGGGCGCGGCACAGATACGCAGTATTTT CASSLRGRGTDTQYF
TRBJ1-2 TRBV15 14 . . TGTGCCACCAGCAGAGATAACTGGGAGGGTGGCTACACCTTC CATSRDNWEGGYTF
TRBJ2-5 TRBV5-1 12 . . TGCGCCAGCAGCCTGCGTGTGGAGACCCAGTACTTC CASSLRVETQYF
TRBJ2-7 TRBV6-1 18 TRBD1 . TGTGCCAGCAGTGAACCCTATATTCAAGTGGACAGGGGTTACGAGCAGTACTTC CASSEPYIQVDRGYEQYF
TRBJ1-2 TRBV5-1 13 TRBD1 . TGCGCCAGCAGGGGACAGACTAACTATGGCTACACCTTC CASRGQTNYGYTF
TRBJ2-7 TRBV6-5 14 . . TGTGCCAGCAGTTACAGGGGGAGATCTTACGAGCAGTACTTC CASSYRGRSYEQYF
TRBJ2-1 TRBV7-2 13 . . TGTGCCAGCAGCTTAGTTAGTTTGAATGAGCAGTTCTTC CASSLVSLNEQFF
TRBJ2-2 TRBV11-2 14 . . TGTGCCAGCAGCTTCGGGGGGCGGACCGGGGAGCTGTTTTTT CASSFGGRTGELFF
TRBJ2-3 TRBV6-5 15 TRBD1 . TGTGCCAGCAGTTCCGGGACAGGGATCACAGATACGCAGTATTTT CASSSGTGITDTQYF
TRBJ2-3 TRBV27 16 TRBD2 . TGTGCCAGCAGTTTGGGGGGGAGCCCTTACGGGGATACGCAGTATTTT CASSLGGSPYGDTQYF
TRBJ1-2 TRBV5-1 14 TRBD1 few TGCGCCAGCAGCGTATCGACAGGGGAGGATGGCTACACCTTC CASSVSTGEDGYTF
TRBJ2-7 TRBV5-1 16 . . TGCGCCAGCAGCTTGGAAGGCGGGACCAGCTCCTACGAGCAGTACTTC CASSLEGGTSSYEQYF
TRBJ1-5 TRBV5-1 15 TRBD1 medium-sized TGCGCCAGCAGCAAATATTCCGGACAGGGACAGCCCCAGCATTTT CASSKYSGQGQPQHF
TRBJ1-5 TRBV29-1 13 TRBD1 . TGCAGCGTTGCGGACAGGGTCAATCAGCCCCAGCATTTT CSVADRVNQPQHF